The rows below give T cell receptor beta chains drawn from one sample of a study of shared clonotypes between healthy human individuals. Libraries were prepared by immunoSEQ multiplex PCR; TCRdb keeps only in-frame clonotypes and omits some of them. This sample has 70,000 to 95,000 clones, with over 55% found just once. The sample taken for sequencing was memory CD8+ T cells sorted from blood. Every receptor here comes from a man aged 25 to 40 in good health. Both conserved end residues are part of each CDR3. The D gene is left open where the match is weak. Not every row has a clone size; where given, it reads once, few, many or a size class.

TRBV4-3	TRBD2	TRBJ2-1	-	TGCGCCAGCAGCCAAGATGTCCGGACTAGCGGGAGATATGAGCAGTTCTTC	CASSQDVRTSGRYEQFF
TRBV27	-	TRBJ2-7	-	TGTGCCAGCAGTTTATCGCGGGACGTCTACGAGCAGTACTTC	CASSLSRDVYEQYF
TRBV27	TRBD2	TRBJ2-3	-	TGTGCCAGCAGTTTCGGAGCGGGACTAATCACAGATACGCAGTATTTT	CASSFGAGLITDTQYF
TRBV11-2	TRBD1	TRBJ2-7	-	TGTGCCAGCAGCTTATTGCAGGGGGTGTGGGAGCAGTACTTC	CASSLLQGVWEQYF
TRBV4-3	TRBD1	TRBJ2-2	-	TGCGCCAGCAGCCATCCCAGGACAGGGGGCTCCGGGGAGCTGTTTTTT	CASSHPRTGGSGELFF
TRBV14	-	TRBJ2-7	many	TGTGCCAGCAGCCCCGGGGACCTCTCCTACGAGCAGTACTTC	CASSPGDLSYEQYF
TRBV25-1	TRBD2	TRBJ2-3	-	TGTGCCAGCAGTGGTGAGGGGACTAGCGGGAAAAGTACAGATACGCAGTATTTT	CASSGEGTSGKSTDTQYF
TRBV18	TRBD1	TRBJ2-7	-	TGTGCCAGCTCACGGGCAGGGGGCGACCGCTACGAGCAGTACTTC	CASSRAGGDRYEQYF
TRBV27	TRBD2	TRBJ2-7	-	TGTGCCAGCAGTTTATATCCTAGCGGGACCTCCTACGAGCAGTACTTC	CASSLYPSGTSYEQYF
TRBV19	TRBD2	TRBJ2-7	-	TGTGCCAGTAGTATTTCACTCGCAGGAACTAGCGGGAGGATGGACGAGCAGTACTTC	CASSISLAGTSGRMDEQYF
TRBV11-3	-	TRBJ2-7	few	TGTGCCAGCAGCTTAGACCCCAGATACGAGCAGTACTTC	CASSLDPRYEQYF
TRBV7-8	-	TRBJ2-7	-	TGTGCCAGCAGCCCCGGGTGGCCGGACGAGCAGTACTTC	CASSPGWPDEQYF
TRBV19	-	TRBJ1-3	-	TGTGCCAGTAATGACCCGGGAGGCTCTGGAAACACCATATATTTT	CASNDPGGSGNTIYF
TRBV4-1	-	TRBJ2-1	few	TGCGCCAGCAGCCAAGAACTTAGCGGACTAAACAATGAGCAGTTCTTC	CASSQELSGLNNEQFF
TRBV20-1	-	TRBJ2-1	-	TGCAGTGCGACTGTCAATGAGCAGTTCTTC	CSATVNEQFF
TRBV30	-	TRBJ1-5	-	TGTGCCTGGAATTACGGAGGCAATCAGCCCCAGCATTTT	CAWNYGGNQPQHF
TRBV30	-	TRBJ2-7	-	TGTGCCTGGAGTTACGGGACTGGGTACGAGCAGTACTTC	CAWSYGTGYEQYF
TRBV5-5	TRBD2	TRBJ2-5	-	TGTGCCAGCAGCTTTCCGGGAGGGCTTGTGGAGACCCAGTACTTC	CASSFPGGLVETQYF
TRBV7-9	TRBD2	TRBJ2-4	-	TGTGCCAGCAGCTATACTAGCGGAAAAAAAAACATTCAGTACTTC	CASSYTSGKKNIQYF
TRBV4-1	-	TRBJ1-5	-	TGCGCCAGCAGCTCTGACATGGGTAGCAATCAGCCCCAGCATTTT	CASSSDMGSNQPQHF
TRBV27	-	TRBJ2-7	-	TGTGCCAGCAGTTTTAGCGGAGCGTACGAGCAGTACTTC	CASSFSGAYEQYF
TRBV21-1	-	TRBJ2-7	-	TGTGCCAGCAGCAAGGGTCTAGCGGGAAGCTCCGAGCAGTACTTC	CASSKGLAGSSEQYF
TRBV9	-	TRBJ2-7	-	TGTGCCAGCAGCGTAGCAGACACCCAATACGAGCAGTACTTC	CASSVADTQYEQYF
TRBV21-1	-	TRBJ2-3	-	TGTGCCAGCAGCAAATGTACTAGCGGCCCTAGAAAAGAGGATACGCAGTATTTT	CASSKCTSGPRKEDTQYF
TRBV2	-	TRBJ1-2	few	TGTGCCAGCAGTGAAGGGCGGGTTAATAACTATGGCTACACCTTC	CASSEGRVNNYGYTF
TRBV6-4	TRBD2	TRBJ2-2	-	TGTGCCACTAAAGATCGGGAGGACACCGGGGAGCTGTTTTTT	CATKDREDTGELFF
TRBV29-1	-	TRBJ1-5	once	TGCAGCGTTGAAGAAGACAGCCAGCCCCAGCATTTT	CSVEEDSQPQHF
TRBV4-2	TRBD1	TRBJ2-7	few	TGTGCCAGCAGCCACGACCCCGCGGACAGGAATTACTACGAGCAGTACTTC	CASSHDPADRNYYEQYF
TRBV7-6	TRBD2	TRBJ2-5	few	TGTGCCAGCAGCTGGACTAGCGGGAGCGGAGAGACCCAGTACTTC	CASSWTSGSGETQYF
TRBV5-1	-	TRBJ2-7	-	TGCGCCAGCAGCTTGCAGGGGGGAAGCTCCTACGAGCAGTACTTC	CASSLQGGSSYEQYF
TRBV28	TRBD2	TRBJ2-7	-	TGTGCCAGCAGCCAACTAGCGGGAGGCACTGGGGAGCAGTACTTC	CASSQLAGGTGEQYF
TRBV15	TRBD1	TRBJ1-3	few	TGTGCCACCAGCAGAGACAGGGGGCCCGGAAACACCATATATTTT	CATSRDRGPGNTIYF
TRBV15	-	TRBJ2-3	few	TGTGCCACCAGCAGAGTAGGTCTGAGGGACATAGGCACAGATACGCAGTATTTT	CATSRVGLRDIGTDTQYF
TRBV4-3	-	TRBJ1-4	-	TGCGCCAGCAGCCAAGATGGGCAGGCGCTTAATGAAAAACTGTTTTTT	CASSQDGQALNEKLFF
TRBV10-1	-	TRBJ1-1	-	TGCGCCAGCAGACATGCGGGAAACACTGAAGCTTTCTTT	CASRHAGNTEAFF
TRBV4-3	-	TRBJ1-1	-	TGCGCCAGCAGCTTGATAGGCTCGGGAGCCAACACTGAAGCTTTCTTT	CASSLIGSGANTEAFF
TRBV6-5	TRBD2	TRBJ2-7	-	TGTGCCAGCAGACTGGGACTAGCGGGGCACTACGAGCAGTACTTC	CASRLGLAGHYEQYF
TRBV28	TRBD2	TRBJ2-1	-	TGTGCCAGCAGTTTGGTAGCGGGAGAGGTGCAGTTCTTC	CASSLVAGEVQFF
TRBV4-1	TRBD2	TRBJ2-1	-	TGCGCCAGCAGCCCCCTTGTGGGCGGGAGCTCCTACAATGAGCAGTTCTTC	CASSPLVGGSSYNEQFF
TRBV5-1	TRBD2	TRBJ2-4	-	TGCGCCAGCAGCTCCACCGCTAGCGGGACTACCACTGAAAACATTCAGTACTTC	CASSSTASGTTTENIQYF
TRBV5-1	-	TRBJ2-5	-	TGCGCCAGCAGCTTGGACGGGCGCCCCCAAGAGACCCAGTACTTC	CASSLDGRPQETQYF
TRBV11-3	TRBD1	TRBJ2-5	-	TGTGCCAGCAGCCGGGACAGCCAAGAGACCCAGTACTTC	CASSRDSQETQYF
TRBV7-3	-	TRBJ2-1	-	TGTGCCAGCAGCCAGCCGGGTTCTCATGAGCAGTTCTTC	CASSQPGSHEQFF
TRBV29-1	TRBD2	TRBJ2-7	once	TGCAGCGTTGCCGGGGGGAGTTCTTTCTACGAGCAGTACTTC	CSVAGGSSFYEQYF
TRBV9	-	TRBJ2-7	-	TGTGCCAGCAACCTCGGAGTGGAGGGGAATGAGCAGTACTTC	CASNLGVEGNEQYF
TRBV5-4	-	TRBJ2-7	-	TGTGCCAGCAGCTTGGAGGCAGATTTATCCGAGCAGTACTTC	CASSLEADLSEQYF
TRBV2	-	TRBJ2-1	-	TGTGCCAGCAGTGAATTCGGTAAGGGACGAGGGCTCAATGAGCAGTTCTTC	CASSEFGKGRGLNEQFF
TRBV29-1	TRBD2	TRBJ2-1	-	TGCAGCGTTGAGGCTAGCGGGCCCCCACTTAATGAGCAGTTCTTC	CSVEASGPPLNEQFF
TRBV4-1	TRBD2	TRBJ2-2	-	TGCGCCAGCAGCCAAGATATTGCGGGAGCGGGCACCGGGGAGCTGTTTTTT	CASSQDIAGAGTGELFF
TRBV4-3	TRBD2	TRBJ2-7	-	TGCGCCAGCAGCCAAACAGTAGGGACTAGCGGCTCCTACGAGCAGTACTTC	CASSQTVGTSGSYEQYF
TRBV11-2	-	TRBJ1-4	-	TGTGCCAGCAGCTTATATAAAGCGCCTGGGGAAAAACTGTTTTTT	CASSLYKAPGEKLFF
TRBV5-1	TRBD2	TRBJ2-5	few	TGCGCCAGCAGCTTTACTAGCGGATATAACCAAGAGACCCAGTACTTC	CASSFTSGYNQETQYF
TRBV5-1	-	TRBJ2-1	once	TGCGCCAGCAGCTTGCAGGACGTAACCTACAATGAGCAGTTCTTC	CASSLQDVTYNEQFF
TRBV6-1	-	TRBJ2-1	-	TGTGCCAGCAATCCGGGACCCGGGGCCGATGAGCAGTTCTTC	CASNPGPGADEQFF
TRBV29-1	-	TRBJ1-1	-	TGCAGCGTTACCCCGATGGGCACTGAAGCTTTCTTT	CSVTPMGTEAFF